These 27 T cell receptor beta chains came from one sample sequenced in a study of blood T cells in healthy people across ages. Alongside a J-beta primer mix, a sample-barcoded 5' primer served in a second PCR lasting about 7 to 12 cycles. MiXCR was run by TCRdb on the 5' RACE reads, yielding one entry per CDR3 protein. The sample yields about 580,000 distinct CDR3 sequences, around half seen once. The sequencing input was blood. The receptor set was obtained from a man at least 80 years old in good health.

This clonotype appeared many times. This sequence joins TRBV6-6 and TRBJ2-5, with D perhaps matching TRBD1 or TRBD2 (6 bases each). V lost 11 bases, J lost 0 bases, and 22 bases lay in between. The CDR3 sequence is 16 residues long. Germline CDR1 is MNHNY and CDR2 is SVGAGI (reference sequence). The CDR3 is CASRGGGTPYQETQYF. In DNA, the CDR3 is TGTGCCTCCAGGGGAGGTGGGACACCCTACCAAGAGACCCAGTACTTC.

This clonotype showed up just a few times. V and J are TRBV4-3 and TRBJ2-1; D call uncertain. Germline V gene data show CDR1 as LGHNA and CDR2 as YSLEER. The CDR3 loop spans 15 amino acids. V was cut by 0 bases and J by 3 bases, with 9 bases left in between. The CDR3 region is CASSQDYPYYNEQFF. Here the CDR3 DNA reads TGCGCCAGCAGCCAAGACTACCCCTACTACAATGAGCAGTTCTTC.

The table lists this clonotype with a few counts. This sequence joins TRBV7-3 and TRBJ2-7; D not certain. Germline CDR1 SGHTA, CDR2 FQGTGA. The CDR3 runs 12 residues. Trimming removed 4 bases at V and 10 bases at J, with 14 bases between. CDR3 sequence reads: CASSSVRGDQYF. In DNA form, the CDR3 reads TGTGCCAGCAGCTCCGTACGAGGCGACCAGTACTTC.

The chain carries TRBV29-1 and TRBJ2-5; a weak D match, TRBD1 (7 bases). Trimming shortened V by 4 bases and J by 5 bases, and 14 bases separated the two germline ends. CDR1 and CDR2 (germline): SQVTM, ANQGSEA. This CDR3 has 13 residues. DNA of the CDR3: TGCAGCGTTGGACCAGGGGGGAGGGAGACCCAGTACTTC. Its translation is CSVGPGGRETQYF.

This clonotype was seen a few times. This chain uses TRBV3-1 with TRBJ2-5, with TRBD2 as a possible D gene (6 bases). The CDR3 spans 13 residues. Germline CDR1 and CDR2: LGHDT and YNNKEL (reference sequence). V dropped 3 bases and J dropped 9 bases, with 14 bases sitting between them. The CDR3 bases are TGTGCCAGCAGCCAGTATGGCACGGGGGCCCAGTACTTC. Residues: CASSQYGTGAQYF.

The genes are TRBV6-2 or TRBV6-3 and TRBJ2-5, with D perhaps matching TRBD2 (6 bases). V gave up 2 bases and J gave up 2 bases, with 12 bases separating them. The CDR3 spans 15 residues. The germline V gene encodes CDR1 MNHEY and CDR2 SVGEGT. This chain's CDR3 is CASSYNGGLQETQYF. CDR3 in DNA: TGTGCCAGCAGTTACAATGGCGGACTACAAGAGACCCAGTACTTC.

The CDR3 DNA follows: TGTGCCAGCACCCCCCGAGGGGGGAACACTGAAGCTTTCTTT. This translates into CASTPRGGNTEAFF. The V and J genes are TRBV12-3 or TRBV12-4 and TRBJ1-1; a weak D match, TRBD1 (6 bases). The V gene lost 7 bases and the J gene lost 1 base, with 13 bases spanning the gap. The CDR3 runs 14 residues.

This clonotype was detected only once. One end of the junction is discordant with germline, which a read error may explain. This sequence joins TRBV25-1 and TRBJ2-3; 10 bases agree with TRBD2. This CDR3 spans 16 amino acids. Germline CDR1 MGHDK, CDR2 SYGVNS. CDR3: CAGSDPTSGSTDTQYF. CDR3 nucleotides: TGTGCCGGCAGTGACCCGACTAGCGGGAGCACAGATACGCAGTATTTT.

The chain links TRBV25-1 to TRBJ1-2, with D perhaps TRBD1 (6 bases). Trimming shortened V by 8 bases and J by 5 bases, and 15 bases separated the two germline ends. CDR3 size: 13 residues. CDR1 is MGHDK, CDR2 SYGVNS, per germline. The CDR3 DNA follows: TGTGCCAGCCAGACAGGATACCTATATGGCTACACCTTC. It is translated as CASQTGYLYGYTF.

This sequence joins TRBV28 and TRBJ2-3, with unresolved D. From germline, CDR1 is MDHEN and CDR2 SYDVKM. V lost 7 bases to trimming and J lost 0 bases, with 14 bases between them. The CDR3 contains 15 residues. The CDR3: CASIPATPSTDTQYF. CDR3 in DNA: TGTGCCAGCATTCCGGCAACACCTAGCACAGATACGCAGTATTTT.

The chain links TRBV27 to TRBJ2-5; 8 positions agree with TRBD1. The DNA matches TRBJ2-7 better at its end, which makes the J call doubtful. The CDR3 sequence is 14 residues long. Germline V gives CDR1 MNHEY, CDR2 SMNVEV (reference sequence). The CDR3 region has the DNA TGTGCCAGCAGTTTTTGGGACAGGACCTACGAGCAGTACTTC. This encodes CASSFWDRTYEQYF.

The chain recombines TRBV20-1 with TRBJ2-5; TRBD2 might be the D (5 bases). CDR3 length equals 13 residues. Trimming shortened V by 5 bases and J by 11 bases, and 21 bases separated the two germline ends. CDR1 and CDR2 from the germline V gene are DFQATT and SNEGSKA (reference sequence). CDR3 in DNA: TGCAGTGCTCCGAGCGGAAGCTACAATGAGCAGTACTTC. Amino acid sequence: CSAPSGSYNEQYF.

This clonotype was detected a few times. This chain uses TRBV7-9 with TRBJ1-6; the match to TRBD1 covers 7 bases. Germline V gives CDR1 SEHNR, CDR2 FQNEAQ (reference sequence). This CDR3 is 18 amino acids long. The V segment lost 5 bases and the J segment 0 bases; nucleotides outside the gene matches: 10. The CDR3 region is CASSQEGTESSYNSPLHF. The CDR3 region has the DNA TGTGCCAGCAGCCAGGAGGGGACAGAAAGCTCCTATAATTCACCCCTCCACTTT.

The J gene is TRBJ2-3, the V gene TRBV7-9; 8 positions match TRBD1. The V and J ends lost 5 bases and 2 bases, in that order; junction bases with no gene match: 15. In germline, CDR1 is SEHNR, CDR2 FQNEAQ (reference sequence). The CDR3 sequence is 18 residues long. As DNA, the CDR3 is TGTGCCAGCAGCCCCGACAAGAGCAGGGGGCATACCACAGATACGCAGTATTTT. It encodes CASSPDKSRGHTTDTQYF.

There are a few counts of this clonotype. The chain couples TRBV7-3 to TRBJ2-5; 9 nucleotides agree with TRBD1. Germline CDR1 SGHTA, CDR2 FQGTGA. After removal of 4 bases from V and 7 bases from J, the junction contained 7 bases not matched to a gene. The CDR3 has 14 amino acids. In nucleotides, the CDR3 is TGTGCCAGCAGCTACGGGACAGGGTTGGGGACCCAGTACTTC. Protein sequence: CASSYGTGLGTQYF.

This clonotype was counted once. The chain is built from TRBV27 and TRBJ1-4; D possibly corresponds to TRBD1 (5 bases). Germline CDR1 reads MNHEY; CDR2 reads SMNVEV (reference sequence). The CDR3 is 15 residues long. Trimming removed 0 bases from V and 8 bases from J, with 13 bases in between. The CDR3 loop is CASSLSGVAQEKLFF. CDR3 in DNA: TGTGCCAGCAGTTTATCGGGGGTAGCACAAGAAAAACTGTTTTTT.

This clonotype was counted between two and nine times. The chain combines TRBV13 with TRBJ2-1, with no clear D. V dropped 5 bases and J dropped 0 bases, with 17 bases sitting between them. CDR1 is PRHDT and CDR2 is FYEKMQ in the germline V gene (reference sequence). This CDR3 is built from 17 residues. CDR3 in amino acids: CASSPSSAHNSYNEQFF. CDR3 nucleotides: TGTGCCAGCAGCCCCTCCAGCGCCCATAACTCCTACAATGAGCAGTTCTTC.

The CDR3 bases are TGCGCCAGCAGCCAAGAACCCGGGTCAAGGTCACCCCTCCACTTT. It yields the protein CASSQEPGSRSPLHF. The chain joins TRBV4-1 to TRBJ1-6; no definite D call. The CDR3 sequence is 15 residues long. Germline loops: CDR1 MGHRA, CDR2 YSYEKL. Trimming shortened V by 0 bases and J by 10 bases, and 13 bases separated the two germline ends.

The V gene is TRBV29-1, the J gene TRBJ2-5, with TRBD1 matching 7 bases. The CDR3 is made up of 14 amino acids. The V gene end was trimmed by 6 bases and the J gene end by 11 bases; junction bases not matched to a gene: 18. Germline V CDR1 and CDR2: SQVTM, ANQGSEA. CDR3: CSVVAGTAYNEQYF. CDR3 nucleotides: TGCAGCGTCGTAGCCGGGACAGCTTACAATGAGCAGTACTTC.

The chain couples TRBV3-1 to TRBJ1-2, with D perhaps TRBD1 (5 bases). This CDR3 region has 15 residues. Trimming cost V 5 bases and J 8 bases, with 21 bases left between them. Germline assignment: CDR1 LGHDT and CDR2 YNNKEL (reference sequence). For the CDR3, the DNA is TGTGCCAGCAGCTTTTACGGGGACCAAGAGAAGGGCTACACCTTC. Translated: CASSFYGDQEKGYTF.

The genes are TRBV7-2 and TRBJ2-2, with D unclear. This CDR3 has 15 residues. Trimming took off 5 bases at V and 1 base at J, with 11 bases between the two ends. Germline CDR1 reads SGHTA; CDR2 reads FQGNSA. The DNA of the CDR3 is TGTGCCAGCAGCGCCCAAATTCAGAACACCGGGGAGCTGTTTTTT. Translation: CASSAQIQNTGELFF. Full variable domain (rest looked up from reference TRBV7-2 and TRBJ2-2): GAGVSQSPSNKVTEKGKDVELRCDPISGHTALYWYRQSLGQGLEFLIYFQGNSAPDKSGLPSDRFSAERTGGSVSTLTIQRTQQEDSAVYLCASSAQIQNTGELFFGEGSRLTVL.

Ten or more counts support this clonotype. This may be a read error, as it is one base from a much larger clone. This chain joins TRBV4-3 and TRBJ2-5; a possible D gene is TRBD1 (5 bases). This CDR3 has 16 residues. V shed 0 bases and J shed 1 base, with 12 bases lying between them. In germline, CDR1 is LGHNA, CDR2 YSLEER. CDR3 protein: CASSQDGASPQETQYF. Here the CDR3 DNA reads TGCGCCAGCAGCCAAGATGGGGCAAGCCCCCAAGAGACCCAGTACTTC.

Points on this clonotype: A read error may account for a junction end that differs from germline. Here the CDR3 reads CTSRQDSGAYEQYF. Written as DNA, the CDR3 is TGCACCAGCAGACAAGATTCGGGGGCCTACGAGCAGTACTTC. The V and J genes are TRBV5-1 and TRBJ2-7, with TRBD2 as a possible D gene (6 bases). Germline V gives CDR1 SGHRS, CDR2 YFSETQ. The CDR3 runs 14 residues.

This clonotype is labeled as medium-sized. The genes are TRBV20-1 and TRBJ1-6, with a tentative D call TRBD1 (5 bases). Germline loops: CDR1 DFQATT, CDR2 SNEGSKA (reference sequence). V gave up 0 bases and J gave up 9 bases, with 21 bases separating them. CDR3 size: 17 residues. Here the CDR3 DNA reads TGCAGTGCTAGAGATCCGATTTGGGACCCCGAAGTTTCACCCCTCCACTTT. Its translation is CSARDPIWDPEVSPLHF.

The chain recombines TRBV4-2 with TRBJ2-6; 11 bases agree with TRBD2. With V trimmed by 4 bases and J by 4 bases, 9 bases remained unmatched. The germline gives CDR1 LGHNA, CDR2 YNFKEQ. The CDR3 is 18 amino acids. This CDR3 is CASSRGLADLAGANVLTF. The CDR3 nucleotides read TGTGCCAGCAGCCGGGGACTAGCGGATTTGGCCGGGGCCAACGTCCTGACTTTC.

The gene calls are TRBV7-9 and TRBJ2-5, with D perhaps given as TRBD1 or TRBD2 (5 bases each). Germline CDR1 is SEHNR and CDR2 is FQNEAQ (reference sequence). The length of the CDR3 is 15 residues. V lost 5 bases and J lost 2, with 15 bases in between. The chain's CDR3 is CASSQQEALQETQYF. The DNA for the CDR3 is TGTGCCAGCAGCCAACAGGAGGCGCTTCAAGAGACCCAGTACTTC.

About this clonotype itself: The conserved phenylalanine or tryptophan normally closing the CDR3 is absent here, so this likely arose from a read error. The CDR3 DNA reads TGTGCCAGCAGCTCGACTCCAGTGACAGGGGCCAACGTCCTGACTTCC. Protein sequence: CASSSTPVTGANVLTS. The chain carries TRBV11-2 and TRBJ2-6; D is unresolved. V lost 4 bases, J lost 4 bases, and 14 bases lay in between. This CDR3 is built from 16 residues. Germline CDR1 is SGHAT and CDR2 is FQNNGV.